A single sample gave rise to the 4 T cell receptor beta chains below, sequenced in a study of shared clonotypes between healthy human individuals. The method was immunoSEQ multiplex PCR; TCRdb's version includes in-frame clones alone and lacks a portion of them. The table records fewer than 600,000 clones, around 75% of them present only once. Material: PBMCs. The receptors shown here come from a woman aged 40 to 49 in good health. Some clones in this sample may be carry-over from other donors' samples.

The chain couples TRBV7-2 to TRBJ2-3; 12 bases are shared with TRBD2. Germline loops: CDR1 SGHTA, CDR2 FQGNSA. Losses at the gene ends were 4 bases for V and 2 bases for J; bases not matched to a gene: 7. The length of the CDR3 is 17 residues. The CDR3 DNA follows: TGTGCCAGCAGCTCCCGACTAGCGGGGGTACTCACAGATACGCAGTATTTT. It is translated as CASSSRLAGVLTDTQYF. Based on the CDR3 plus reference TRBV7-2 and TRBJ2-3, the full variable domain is GAGVSQSPSNKVTEKGKDVELRCDPISGHTALYWYRQSLGQGLEFLIYFQGNSAPDKSGLPSDRFSAERTGGSVSTLTIQRTQQEDSAVYLCASSSRLAGVLTDTQYFGPGTRLTVL.

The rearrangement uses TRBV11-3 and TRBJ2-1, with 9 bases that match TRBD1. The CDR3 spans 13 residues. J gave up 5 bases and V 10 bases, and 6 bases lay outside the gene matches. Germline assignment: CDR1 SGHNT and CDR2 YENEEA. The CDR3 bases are TGTGCCACCGCACAGGGGGCCGACAATGAGCAGTTCTTC. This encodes CATAQGADNEQFF.

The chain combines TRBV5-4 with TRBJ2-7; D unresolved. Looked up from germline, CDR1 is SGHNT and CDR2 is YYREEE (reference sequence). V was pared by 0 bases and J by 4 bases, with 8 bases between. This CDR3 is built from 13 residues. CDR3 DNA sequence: TGTGCCAGCAGCTTGGGTAAAGTATACGAGCAGTACTTC. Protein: CASSLGKVYEQYF.

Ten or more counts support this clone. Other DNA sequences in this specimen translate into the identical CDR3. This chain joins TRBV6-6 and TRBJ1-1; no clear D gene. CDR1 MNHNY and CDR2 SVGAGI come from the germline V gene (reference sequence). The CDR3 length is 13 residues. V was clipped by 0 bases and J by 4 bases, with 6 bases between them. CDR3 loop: CASSYSISTEAFF. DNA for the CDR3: TGTGCCAGCAGTTACTCTATCAGCACTGAAGCTTTCTTT.